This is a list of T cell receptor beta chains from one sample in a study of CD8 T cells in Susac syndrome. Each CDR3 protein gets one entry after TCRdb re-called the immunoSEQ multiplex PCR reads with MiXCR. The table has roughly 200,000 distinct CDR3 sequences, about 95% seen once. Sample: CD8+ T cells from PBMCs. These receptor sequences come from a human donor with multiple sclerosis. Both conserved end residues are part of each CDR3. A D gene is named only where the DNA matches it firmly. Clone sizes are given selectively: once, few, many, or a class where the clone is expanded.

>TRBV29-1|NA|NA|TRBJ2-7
CSARGASEYEQYF
TGCAGCGCCCGGGGGGCATCTGAATACGAGCAGTACTTC
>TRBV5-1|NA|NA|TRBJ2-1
CASSLAGRSEQFF
TGCGCCAGCAGCCTAGCTGGGAGAAGTGAGCAGTTCTTC
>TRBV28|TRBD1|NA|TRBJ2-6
CASSILGDSRSGANVLTF
TGTGCCAGCAGCATCCTGGGGGACAGCCGCTCTGGGGCCAACGTCCTGACTTTC
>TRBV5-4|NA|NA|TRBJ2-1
CASSQDAGIREQFF
TGTGCCAGCAGCCAAGATGCGGGGATACGTGAGCAGTTCTTC
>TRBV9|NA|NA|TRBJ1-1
CASSGTVNTEAFF
TGTGCCAGCAGCGGGACGGTGAACACTGAAGCTTTCTTT
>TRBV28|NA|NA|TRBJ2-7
CASSLMDWNYEQYF
TGTGCCAGCAGTCTAATGGACTGGAACTACGAGCAGTACTTC
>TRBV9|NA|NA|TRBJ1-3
CASSVNARTDSGNTIYF
TGTGCCAGCAGCGTAAATGCCCGAACAGACTCTGGAAACACCATATATTTT
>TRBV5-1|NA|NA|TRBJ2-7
CASSFGSAGTYEQYF
TGCGCCAGCAGCTTCGGATCGGCAGGGACCTACGAGCAGTACTTC
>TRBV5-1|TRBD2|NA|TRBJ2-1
CASSLLYLAGGDNNEQFF
TGCGCCAGCAGCTTGCTGTATCTAGCGGGAGGGGATAACAATGAGCAGTTCTTC
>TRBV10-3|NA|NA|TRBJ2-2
CAIATNTGELFF
TGTGCCATAGCGACCAACACCGGGGAGCTGTTTTTT
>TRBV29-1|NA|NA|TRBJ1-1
CSVEDLLGSKREAFF
TGCAGCGTTGAAGATCTGTTAGGTAGCAAGAGAGAAGCTTTCTTT
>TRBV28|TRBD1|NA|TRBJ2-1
CASSNDRGFWNEQFF
TGTGCCAGCAGTAATGACAGGGGTTTCTGGAATGAGCAGTTCTTC
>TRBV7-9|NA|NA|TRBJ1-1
CASSTLGDTEAFF
TGTGCCAGCAGCACCCTCGGCGACACTGAAGCTTTCTTT
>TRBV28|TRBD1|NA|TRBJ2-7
CASSLVQGVIGEQYF
TGTGCCAGCAGTTTAGTTCAGGGGGTGATAGGTGAGCAGTACTTC
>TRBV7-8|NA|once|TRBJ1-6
CASSLGSQGYNSPLHF
TGTGCCAGCAGCTTAGGGTCACAGGGATATAATTCACCCCTCCACTTT
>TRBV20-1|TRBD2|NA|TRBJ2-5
CSASLGGAWETQYF
TGCAGTGCTAGTCTCGGGGGGGCGTGGGAGACCCAGTACTTC
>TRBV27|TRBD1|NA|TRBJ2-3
CASSFLWTGFSTDTQYF
TGTGCCAGCAGTTTTCTCTGGACAGGGTTTAGCACAGATACGCAGTATTTT
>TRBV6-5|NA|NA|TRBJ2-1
CASSYNSPTYNEQFF
TGTGCCAGCAGTTACAACTCGCCGACGTACAATGAGCAGTTCTTC
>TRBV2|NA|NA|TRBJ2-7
CASLGGPYEQYF
TGTGCCAGTCTAGGGGGACCCTACGAGCAGTACTTC
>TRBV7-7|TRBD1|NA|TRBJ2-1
CASSPRQGASSGEQFF
TGTGCTAGCAGCCCGCGACAGGGGGCATCAAGTGGTGAGCAGTTCTTC
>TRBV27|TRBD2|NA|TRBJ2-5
CARQRTSGRETQYF
TGTGCCCGGCAGAGGACTAGCGGGCGAGAGACCCAGTACTTC
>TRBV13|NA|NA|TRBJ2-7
CASSHTFRGDLEQYF
TGTGCCAGCTCCCACACTTTTCGCGGGGATTTGGAGCAGTACTTC
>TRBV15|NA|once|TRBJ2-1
CATSRDRPTSHNEQFF
TGTGCCACCAGCAGAGATAGGCCCACGTCCCACAATGAGCAGTTCTTC
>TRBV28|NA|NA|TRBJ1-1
CASRRQVSNTEAFF
TGTGCCAGCAGAAGACAGGTTTCGAACACTGAAGCTTTCTTT
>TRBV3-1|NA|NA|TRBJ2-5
CASSQSGEPYQYF
TGTGCCAGCAGCCAATCAGGGGAGCCATATCAGTACTTC
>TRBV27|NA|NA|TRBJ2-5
CASTVETQYF
TGTGCCAGCACGGTTGAGACCCAGTACTTC
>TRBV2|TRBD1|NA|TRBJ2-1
CAIILGTADNEQFF
TGTGCCATAATTCTCGGGACAGCTGACAATGAGCAGTTCTTC
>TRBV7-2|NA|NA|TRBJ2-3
CASSYFRGARDTQYF
TGTGCCAGCAGCTACTTTCGGGGTGCACGGGATACGCAGTATTTT
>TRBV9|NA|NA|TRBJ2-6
CASSQAGSGANVLTF
TGTGCCAGCAGCCAGGCGGGTTCTGGGGCCAACGTCCTGACTTTC
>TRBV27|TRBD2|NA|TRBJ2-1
CASKGGDSGDNEQFF
TGTGCCAGCAAGGGAGGGGATAGCGGGGACAATGAGCAGTTCTTC
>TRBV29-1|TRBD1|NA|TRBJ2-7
CSAALDRGYEQYF
TGCAGCGCTGCTTTGGACAGGGGTTACGAGCAGTACTTC
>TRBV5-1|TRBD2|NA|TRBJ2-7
CASSPGLDDEQYF
TGCGCCAGCAGCCCCGGACTAGACGACGAGCAGTACTTC
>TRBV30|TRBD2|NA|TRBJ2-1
CAWSISGSSDEQFF
TGTGCCTGGAGTATTAGCGGGAGCAGCGATGAGCAGTTCTTC
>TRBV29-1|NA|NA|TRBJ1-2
CSVTASYGYTF
TGCAGCGTTACGGCCTCCTATGGCTACACCTTC
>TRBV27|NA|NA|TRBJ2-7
CASSLEYASEQYF
TGTGCCAGCAGTTTAGAATACGCAAGCGAGCAGTACTTC
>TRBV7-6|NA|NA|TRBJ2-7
CASSLAVQPYEQYF
TGTGCCAGCAGCTTAGCCGTCCAGCCCTACGAGCAGTACTTC
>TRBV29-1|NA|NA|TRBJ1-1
CSVARAGYLPEAFF
TGCAGCGTTGCCCGGGCAGGGTATCTCCCTGAAGCTTTCTTT
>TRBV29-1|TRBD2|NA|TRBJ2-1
CSVAPSGAYNEQFF
TGCAGCGTCGCGCCTAGCGGGGCATACAATGAGCAGTTCTTC
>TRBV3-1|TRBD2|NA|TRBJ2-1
CASSQGGLAGATYNEQFF
TGTGCCAGCAGCCAAGGGGGACTAGCGGGGGCTACCTACAATGAGCAGTTCTTC
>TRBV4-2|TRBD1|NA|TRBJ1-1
CASSPRDRGDLNTEAFF
TGTGCCAGCAGCCCCCGGGACAGGGGGGACTTGAACACTGAAGCTTTCTTT
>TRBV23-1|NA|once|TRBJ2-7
CASRRTTSYEQYF
TGCGCCAGCAGACGGACGACCTCCTACGAGCAGTACTTC
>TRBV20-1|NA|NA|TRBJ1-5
CSAPFPDRDHQPQHF
TGCAGTGCTCCCTTCCCGGACAGAGACCATCAGCCCCAGCATTTT
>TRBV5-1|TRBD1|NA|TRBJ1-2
CASSLEGTANLSGYTF
TGCGCCAGCAGCTTGGAGGGGACAGCCAACCTATCTGGCTACACCTTC
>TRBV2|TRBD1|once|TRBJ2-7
CASSTDRADLYEQYF
TGTGCCAGCAGCACGGACAGGGCAGACCTCTACGAGCAGTACTTC
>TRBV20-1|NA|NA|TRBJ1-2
CSAGVSSGYTF
TGCAGTGCAGGGGTTTCGTCCGGCTACACCTTC
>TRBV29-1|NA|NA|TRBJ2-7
CSVEISRTYEQYF
TGCAGCGTTGAAATTAGCAGAACCTACGAGCAGTACTTC
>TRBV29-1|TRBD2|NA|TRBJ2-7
CSVVAGLFYEQYF
TGCAGCGTTGTAGCGGGGCTTTTTTACGAGCAGTACTTC
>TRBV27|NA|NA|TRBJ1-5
CASSYSLNQPQHF
TGTGCCAGCAGTTATAGTTTGAATCAGCCCCAGCATTTT
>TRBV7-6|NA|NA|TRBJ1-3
CASSSYSGGNTIYF
TGTGCCAGCAGCAGCTACTCAGGAGGAAACACCATATATTTT
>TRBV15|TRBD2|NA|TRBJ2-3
CATRKGRGEVATDTQYF
TGTGCCACCAGAAAAGGTCGGGGGGAGGTGGCCACAGATACGCAGTATTTT
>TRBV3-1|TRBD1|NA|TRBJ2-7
CASSQGTGEYEQYF
TGTGCCAGCAGCCAGGGGACAGGGGAATACGAGCAGTACTTC
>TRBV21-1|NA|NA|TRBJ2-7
CASYQLRDGSYEQYF
TGTGCCAGCTACCAACTCCGGGACGGATCCTACGAGCAGTACTTC
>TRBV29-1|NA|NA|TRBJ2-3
CSVDQGLEYF
TGCAGCGTTGACCAGGGGTTAGAGTATTTT
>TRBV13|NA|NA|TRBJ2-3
CASSRNLPGSLSGDTQYF
TGTGCCAGCAGCCGCAATCTCCCAGGGTCCCTCTCAGGAGATACGCAGTATTTT
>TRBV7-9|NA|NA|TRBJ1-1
CASSGRKGAFF
TGTGCCAGCAGCGGACGCAAAGGAGCTTTCTTT
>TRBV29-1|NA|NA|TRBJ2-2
CSAAREWTGELFF
TGCAGCGCCGCCAGGGAGTGGACCGGGGAGCTGTTTTTT
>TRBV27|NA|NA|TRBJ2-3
CASSEARSDTQYF
TGTGCCAGCAGTGAAGCGAGGTCAGATACGCAGTATTTT